This T cell receptor (beta chain) stems from a study of T-cell memory formation after mild COVID-19. A single record per CDR3 protein comes from TCRdb applying MiXCR to the 5' RACE reads. This table holds fewer than 650,000 distinct CDR3 sequences, roughly 22% found once. Germline-derived CDR1 and CDR2 are SQVTM and ANQGSEA. The J segment lost 1 base and the V segment lost 0 bases, leaving 8 bases of the junction unmatched. The CDR3 sequence is 17 residues long. The chain couples TRBV29-1 to TRBJ2-2, with 7 bases matching TRBD2. The receptor's source is an adult woman who had mild COVID-19 (a few samples of this study predate the infection). Cell type and time point are not known. Sequencing input: PBMCs or a T cell subset sorted from them (not recorded which). CDR3 DNA sequence: TGCAGCGTTGAAGATCAAATTAGCGGGCAGAACACCGGGGAGCTGTTTTTT. Protein product: CSVEDQISGQNTGELFF.